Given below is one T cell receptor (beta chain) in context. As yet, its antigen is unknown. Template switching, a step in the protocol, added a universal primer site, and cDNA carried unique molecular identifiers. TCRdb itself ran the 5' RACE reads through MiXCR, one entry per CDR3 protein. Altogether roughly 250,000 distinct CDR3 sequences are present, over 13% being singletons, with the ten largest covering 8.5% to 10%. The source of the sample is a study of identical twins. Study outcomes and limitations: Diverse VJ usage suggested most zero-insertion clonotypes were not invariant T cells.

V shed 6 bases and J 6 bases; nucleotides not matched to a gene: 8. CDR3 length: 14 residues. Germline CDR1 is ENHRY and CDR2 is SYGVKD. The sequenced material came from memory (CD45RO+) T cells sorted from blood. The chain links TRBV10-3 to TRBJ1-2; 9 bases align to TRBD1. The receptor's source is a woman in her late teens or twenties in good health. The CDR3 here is CAIRGTGNENGYTF. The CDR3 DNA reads TGTGCCATCAGGGGGACAGGGAATGAGAATGGCTACACCTTC.